These 5 T cell receptor beta chains originate from one sample sequenced in a study of cytomegalovirus exposure and HLA in healthy donors. Use of 60 Vbeta and 13 Jbeta primers characterized the PCR. TCRdb's copy holds only in-frame clones and misses some; the assay was immunoSEQ multiplex PCR. Its table records just over 80,000 clones. Sequenced input: PBMCs. These receptor sequences come from a woman aged 30 to 39 in good health and CMV-seronegative.

The chain recombines TRBV30 with TRBJ1-2; maybe TRBD1 (6 bases). The V and J ends lost 3 bases and 4 bases respectively, with 9 bases between them. Germline V gene data show CDR1 as GTSNPN and CDR2 as SVGIG (reference sequence). CDR3 length: 12 residues. CDR3 nucleotides: TGTGCCTGGAGGAGGACAGTCTATGGCTACACCTTC. Translated: CAWRRTVYGYTF.

This chain uses TRBV7-9 with TRBJ2-1; TRBD2 agrees at 7 bases. With 2 bases clipped from V and 9 bases from J, the junction kept 16 bases outside the gene matches. The germline V gene has CDR1 SEHNR and CDR2 FQNEAQ (reference sequence). This CDR3 is 17 amino acids long. CDR3 amino acids: CASSLYSWSGEVGEQFF. DNA of the CDR3: TGTGCCAGCAGCTTATATTCGTGGAGCGGGGAGGTAGGTGAGCAGTTCTTC.

V gene TRBV10-3 combines with J gene TRBJ1-2; a possible D gene is TRBD1 (6 bases). The ends were cut back, 6 bases at V and 2 bases at J, with 13 bases in the middle. Germline V gene data show CDR1 as ENHRY and CDR2 as SYGVKD. The CDR3 runs to 14 residues. The CDR3 sequence is CAISEQGTNYGYTF. The CDR3 coding sequence is TGTGCCATCAGCGAACAGGGAACCAACTATGGCTACACCTTC.

This sequence joins TRBV4-1 and TRBJ1-5; D unclear. Germline V gene sequence: CDR1 MGHRA, CDR2 YSYEKL. Trimming cost V 0 bases and J 0 bases, with 9 bases left between them. The CDR3 runs 16 residues. As DNA, the CDR3 is TGCGCCAGCAGCCAAGAGGTGACTGATAGCAATCAGCCCCAGCATTTT. Translating it yields CASSQEVTDSNQPQHF.

The chain joins TRBV6-1 to TRBJ2-7, with TRBD1 matching 7 bases. V was clipped by 2 bases and J by 2 bases; unmatched bases: 0. The CDR3 length is 13 residues. The germline CDR1 and CDR2 sequences are MNHNS and SASEGT. CDR3 protein: CASSETGAYEQYF. The DNA of the CDR3 is TGTGCCAGCAGTGAAACAGGGGCCTACGAGCAGTACTTC.